A single sample is the source of the 20 T cell receptor beta chains below, sequenced in a study of blood T cell repertoires in COVID-19. The protocol was immunoSEQ multiplex PCR, while the TCRdb copy is restricted to in-frame clones and leaves out a portion. Of some 140,000 clones listed, almost 80% were seen once; the top ten hold approximately 11%. Sequencing was performed on peripheral blood. Receptors originate from a man between 60 and 75 years old who had recovered from COVID-19.

This clone was seen a few times. V is TRBV2 and J is TRBJ1-2; TRBD1 matches at 8 bases. Germline V gene data show CDR1 as SNHLY and CDR2 as FYNNEI. The CDR3 extends over 14 amino acids. With 6 bases clipped from V and 8 bases from J, the junction kept 11 bases outside the gene matches. CDR3 residues: CASRQGQAERGYTF. The CDR3 nucleotides are TGTGCCAGCAGGCAGGGACAGGCCGAGAGGGGCTACACCTTC.

The CDR3 DNA reads TGCGCCAGCAGCCAAACGACTAGTCAGCTCTACAATGAGCAGTTCTTC. Residues: CASSQTTSQLYNEQFF. The chain carries TRBV5-1 and TRBJ2-1; TRBD2 might be the D (6 bases). Looked up from germline, CDR1 is SGHRS and CDR2 is YFSETQ. The CDR3 has 16 residues. Between the trimmed V and J ends, which lost 4 bases and 3 bases, there was a span of 17 bases.

The J gene is TRBJ2-7, the V gene TRBV18, with TRBD1 identical over 7 bases. The germline V gene has CDR1 KGHSH and CDR2 LQKENI. V lost 4 bases, J lost 6 bases, and 3 bases stayed unmatched. The length of the CDR3 is 12 residues. The CDR3 sequence is CASSQQGFEQYF. In nucleotides, the CDR3 is TGTGCCAGCTCACAACAGGGGTTCGAGCAGTACTTC.

The gene calls are TRBV13 and TRBJ2-7, with D possibly TRBD1 on 7 matching bases. Germline CDR1 PRHDT, CDR2 FYEKMQ (reference sequence). Trimming cost V 5 bases and J 2 bases, with 13 bases left between them. CDR3 length equals 14 residues. The CDR3 region has the DNA TGTGCCAGCAGCCGACAGGGAGGCCCCTACGAGCAGTACTTC. Its protein product is CASSRQGGPYEQYF.

The chain carries TRBV6-1 and TRBJ1-5; perhaps TRBD1 as D (6 bases). Deletions cut 4 bases from V and 5 bases from J, with 18 bases between. Germline CDR1 reads MNHNS; CDR2 reads SASEGT. The CDR3 spans 16 residues. CDR3 in amino acids: CASSASRQGNYQPQHF. The CDR3 DNA follows: TGTGCCAGCAGTGCTAGTCGCCAGGGGAACTATCAGCCCCAGCATTTT.

The sample holds many counts of this clone. The chain links TRBV6-1 to TRBJ2-3; 7 bases are a match to TRBD1. CDR3 length equals 17 residues. Germline CDR1 reads MNHNS; CDR2 reads SASEGT. Germline trimming cut 4 bases from V and 2 bases from J; bases unmatched to any gene: 12. The chain's CDR3 is CASSGTSTGQVTDTQYF. DNA of the CDR3: TGTGCCAGCAGTGGGACGTCGACAGGGCAGGTCACAGATACGCAGTATTTT.

The DNA for the CDR3 is TGTGCCAGCAGTTTTGGGGGCCACTATGGCTACACCTTC. Protein sequence: CASSFGGHYGYTF. The chain links TRBV28 to TRBJ1-2, with D possibly being TRBD1 (6 bases). Per germline, CDR1 MDHEN and CDR2 SYDVKM. The CDR3 length is 13 residues. V gave up 3 bases and J gave up 3 bases, with 8 bases separating them.

The CDR3 coding sequence is TGTGCCAGCAGTCCCAGACTAGCGACCAATGAGCAGTTCTTC. Its protein product is CASSPRLATNEQFF. The chain recombines TRBV27 with TRBJ2-1, with TRBD2 identical over 8 bases. The CDR3 spans 14 residues. Trimming at V came to 5 bases and at J to 6 bases, leaving 6 bases not matched to a gene. From germline, CDR1 is MNHEY and CDR2 SMNVEV (reference sequence).

This chain joins TRBV4-1 and TRBJ2-2; TRBD1 might be the D (5 bases). This CDR3 has 15 amino acids. The germline CDR1 and CDR2 sequences are MGHRA and YSYEKL. V lost 0 bases and J 6 bases, leaving 11 bases between the germline ends. The CDR3 nucleotides read TGCGCCAGCAGCCAAGAGGGTGGGGCCCCCGGGGAGCTGTTTTTT. Encoded protein: CASSQEGGAPGELFF.

This clone appeared a single time. The rearrangement joins TRBV2 to TRBJ1-6, with 7 bases identical to TRBD1. Germline V gene lookup returns CDR1 SNHLY and CDR2 FYNNEI. The CDR3 consists of 15 residues. The trim removed 6 bases at V and 10 bases at J, leaving 12 bases unmatched. The CDR3: CASSADREGGSPLHF. The CDR3, as DNA: TGTGCCAGCAGCGCTGACAGGGAAGGAGGCTCACCCCTCCACTTT.

This chain joins TRBV19 and TRBJ2-3; 10 bases align to TRBD2. With 8 bases clipped from V and 0 bases from J, the junction kept 8 bases outside the gene matches. CDR1 LNHDA and CDR2 SQIVND come from the germline V gene (reference sequence). CDR3 length: 16 residues. DNA of the CDR3: TGTGCCAGTGGGACTAGCGTCGACTTAAGCACAGATACGCAGTATTTT. This translates into CASGTSVDLSTDTQYF. Using reference TRBV19 and TRBJ2-3 for the parts outside the CDR3, the full variable domain is DGGITQSPKYLFRKEGQNVTLSCEQNLNHDAMYWYRQDPGQGLRLIYYSQIVNDFQKGDIAEGYSVSREKKESFPLTVTSAQKNPTAFYLCASGTSVDLSTDTQYFGPGTRLTVL.

The gene calls are TRBV2 and TRBJ1-2; D remains ambiguous. The V end was cut by 0 bases, the J end by 2 bases, with 7 bases between. The germline CDR1 and CDR2 sequences are SNHLY and FYNNEI. CDR3 size: 14 residues. The CDR3 DNA reads as TGTGCCAGCAGTGAAGCGCGGGGAAACTATGGCTACACCTTC. This encodes CASSEARGNYGYTF.

This chain joins TRBV15 and TRBJ1-3; D unclear. Germline assignment: CDR1 LNHNV and CDR2 YYDKDF (reference sequence). This CDR3 has 15 amino acids. Trimming left V 1 base short and J 4 bases short, with 11 bases between. The CDR3 is CATSRGESQGNTIYF. The CDR3 region has the DNA TGTGCCACCAGCAGAGGGGAGTCCCAGGGAAACACCATATATTTT.

The chain carries TRBV12-3 or TRBV12-4 and TRBJ1-5; D gene ambiguous. The CDR3 consists of 13 residues. The V end was cut by 4 bases, the J end by 5 bases, with 9 bases between. The CDR3 protein is CASSSQHYQPQHF. In DNA form, the CDR3 reads TGTGCCAGCAGTTCCCAACATTATCAGCCCCAGCATTTT.

The genes are TRBV5-4 and TRBJ2-7; 13 bases are a match to TRBD2. V lost 2 bases and J lost 2; bases outside the gene matches: 1. Germline V gene data show CDR1 as SGHNT and CDR2 as YYREEE (reference sequence). The CDR3 totals 15 residues. The CDR3 here is CASSFTSGGAYEQYF. The CDR3 nucleotides are TGTGCCAGCAGCTTCACTAGCGGGGGGGCCTACGAGCAGTACTTC.

V gene TRBV19 combines with J gene TRBJ2-3; maybe TRBD1 (5 bases). Trimming stripped 1 base from V and 7 bases from J, with 6 bases between. Germline V gives CDR1 LNHDA, CDR2 SQIVND (reference sequence). The CDR3 has 12 amino acids. The CDR3 loop reads CASSIAGNTQYF. The DNA for the CDR3 is TGTGCCAGTAGTATAGCAGGGAATACGCAGTATTTT.

The chain recombines TRBV3-1 (or the pseudogene TRBV3-2) with TRBJ1-2, with D possibly matching TRBD1 (5 bases). From germline, CDR1 is LGHDT and CDR2 YNNKEL (reference sequence). Between the trimmed V and J ends, which lost 0 bases and 2 bases, there was a span of 10 bases. The CDR3 runs 15 residues. As DNA, the CDR3 is TGTGCCAGCAGCCAAGATCCCGCAGGGAACTATGGCTACACCTTC. This translates into CASSQDPAGNYGYTF.

This clone was seen only a few times. This chain joins TRBV6-5 and TRBJ2-7; a possible D gene is TRBD1 (6 bases). The CDR3 contains 15 residues. CDR1 is MNHEY, CDR2 SVGAGI, per germline. V was shortened by 5 bases and J by 0 bases, with 14 bases between the two germline ends. CDR3 region: CASSRDNLGSYEQYF. Written as DNA, the CDR3 is TGTGCCAGCAGTAGGGACAACCTAGGCTCCTACGAGCAGTACTTC.

This chain uses TRBV29-1 with TRBJ1-4, with a weak D call TRBD1 (6 bases). Germline assignment: CDR1 SQVTM and CDR2 ANQGSEA. CDR3 size: 14 residues. Trimming stripped 7 bases from V and 4 bases from J, with 16 bases between. The CDR3, as DNA: TGCAGCGCGGGGGGCCAGGGACATAATGAAAAACTGTTTTTT. Protein: CSAGGQGHNEKLFF.

The rearrangement uses TRBV19 and TRBJ2-1; possibly TRBD2 for D (7 bases). Germline-derived CDR1 and CDR2 are LNHDA and SQIVND (reference sequence). CDR3 length: 15 amino acids. V gave up 5 bases and J gave up 2 bases, with 13 bases separating them. Here the CDR3 reads CASSVLGGAYNEQFF. The CDR3 DNA reads as TGTGCCAGTAGTGTTCTAGGGGGGGCCTACAATGAGCAGTTCTTC.